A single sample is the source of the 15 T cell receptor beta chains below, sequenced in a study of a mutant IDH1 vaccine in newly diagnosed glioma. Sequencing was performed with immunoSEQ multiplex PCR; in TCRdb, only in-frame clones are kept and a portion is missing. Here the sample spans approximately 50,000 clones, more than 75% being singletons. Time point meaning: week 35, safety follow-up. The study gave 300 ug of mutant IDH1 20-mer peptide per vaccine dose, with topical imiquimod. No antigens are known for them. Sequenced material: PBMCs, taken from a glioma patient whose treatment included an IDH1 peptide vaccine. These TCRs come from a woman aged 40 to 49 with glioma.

CDR3 coding DNA: TGTGCCTGGAGTGTACGTGGGGGTCGGGAAAAACTGTTTTTT. Protein sequence: CAWSVRGGREKLFF. The chain recombines TRBV30 with TRBJ1-4, with D perhaps matching TRBD1 (5 bases). Per germline, CDR1 GTSNPN and CDR2 SVGIG (reference sequence). V lost 0 bases to trimming and J lost 8 bases, with 13 bases between them. The CDR3 is 14 amino acids.

CDR3 protein: CASSYWTSGEETQYF. CDR3 in DNA: TGTGCCAGCAGTTACTGGACTAGCGGGGAAGAGACCCAGTACTTC. This rearrangement joins TRBV6-5 to TRBJ2-5; TRBD2 aligns across 12 bases. Germline trimming cut 1 base from V and 3 bases from J; bases unmatched to any gene: 0. The CDR3 covers 15 residues. Germline V lookup: CDR1 MNHEY, CDR2 SVGAGI.

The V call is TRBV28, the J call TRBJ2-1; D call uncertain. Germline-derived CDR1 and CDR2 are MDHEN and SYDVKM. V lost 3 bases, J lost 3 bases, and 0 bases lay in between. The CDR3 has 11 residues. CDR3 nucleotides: TGTGCCAGCAGTTTCTACAATGAGCAGTTCTTC. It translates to CASSFYNEQFF.

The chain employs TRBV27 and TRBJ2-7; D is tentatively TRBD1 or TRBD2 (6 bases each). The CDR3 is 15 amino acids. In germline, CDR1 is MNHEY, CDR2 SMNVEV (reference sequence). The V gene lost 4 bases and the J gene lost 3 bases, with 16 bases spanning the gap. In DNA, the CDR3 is TGTGCCAGCAGTTCCGAGGGGGGAATCGGCTACGAGCAGTACTTC. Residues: CASSSEGGIGYEQYF.

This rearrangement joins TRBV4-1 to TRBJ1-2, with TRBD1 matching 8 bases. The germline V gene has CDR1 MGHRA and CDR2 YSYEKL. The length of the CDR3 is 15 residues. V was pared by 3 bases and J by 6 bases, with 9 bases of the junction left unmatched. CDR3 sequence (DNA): TGCGCCAGCAGCCACGGGGACAGGCCGGGCGATGGCTACACCTTC. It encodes CASSHGDRPGDGYTF.

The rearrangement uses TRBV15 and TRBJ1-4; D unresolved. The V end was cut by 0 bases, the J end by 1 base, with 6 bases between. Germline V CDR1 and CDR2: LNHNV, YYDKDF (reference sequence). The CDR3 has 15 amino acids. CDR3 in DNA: TGTGCCACCAGCAGAGATCGGGGAACTAATGAAAAACTGTTTTTT. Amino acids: CATSRDRGTNEKLFF.

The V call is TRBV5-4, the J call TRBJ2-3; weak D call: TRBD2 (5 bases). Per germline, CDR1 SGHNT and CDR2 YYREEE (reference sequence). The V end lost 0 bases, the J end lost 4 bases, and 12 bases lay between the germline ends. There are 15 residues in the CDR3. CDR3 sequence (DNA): TGTGCCAGCAGCTTGGGAGGGTATGGGTCAGATACGCAGTATTTT. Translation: CASSLGGYGSDTQYF. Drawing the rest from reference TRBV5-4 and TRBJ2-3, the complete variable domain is ETGVTQSPTHLIKTRGQQVTLRCSSQSGHNTVSWYQQALGQGPQFIFQYYREEENGRGNFPPRFSGLQFPNYSSELNVNALELDDSALYLCASSLGGYGSDTQYFGPGTRLTVL.

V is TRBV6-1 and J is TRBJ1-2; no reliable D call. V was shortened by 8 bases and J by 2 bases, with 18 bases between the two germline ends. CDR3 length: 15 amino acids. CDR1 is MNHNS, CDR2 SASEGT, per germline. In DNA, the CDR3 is TGTGCCAGCCACCTGGTTGGAACGGGGAACTATGGCTACACCTTC. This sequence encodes CASHLVGTGNYGYTF.

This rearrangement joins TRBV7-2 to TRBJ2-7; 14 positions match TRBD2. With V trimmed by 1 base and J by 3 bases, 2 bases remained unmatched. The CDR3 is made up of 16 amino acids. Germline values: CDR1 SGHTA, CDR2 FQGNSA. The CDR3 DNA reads TGTGCCAGCAGCTTAGGGGGGACTAGCGGGGGCTACGAGCAGTACTTC. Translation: CASSLGGTSGGYEQYF.

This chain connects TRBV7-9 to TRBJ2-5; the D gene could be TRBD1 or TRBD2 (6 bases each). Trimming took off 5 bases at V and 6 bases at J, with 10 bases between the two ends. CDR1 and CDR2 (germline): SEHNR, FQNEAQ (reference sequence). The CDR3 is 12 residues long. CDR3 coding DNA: TGTGCCAGCAGCACGGGGGCTAAGACCCAGTACTTC. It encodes CASSTGAKTQYF.

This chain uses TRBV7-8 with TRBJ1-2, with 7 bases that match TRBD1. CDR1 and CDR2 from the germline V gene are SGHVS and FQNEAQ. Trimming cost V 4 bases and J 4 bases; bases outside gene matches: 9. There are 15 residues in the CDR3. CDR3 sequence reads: CASSWGRQGRYGYTF. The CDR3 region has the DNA TGTGCCAGCAGCTGGGGGAGACAGGGCCGCTATGGCTACACCTTC. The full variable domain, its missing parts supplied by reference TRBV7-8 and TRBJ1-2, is GAGVSQSPRYKVAKRGQDVALRCDPISGHVSLFWYQQALGQGPEFLTYFQNEAQLDKSGLPSDRFFAERPEGSVSTLKIQRTQQEDSAVYLCASSWGRQGRYGYTFGSGTRLTVV.

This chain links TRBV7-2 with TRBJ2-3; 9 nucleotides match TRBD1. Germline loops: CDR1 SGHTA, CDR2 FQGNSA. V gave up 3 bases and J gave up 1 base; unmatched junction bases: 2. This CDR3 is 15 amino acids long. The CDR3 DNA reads TGTGCCAGCAGCTTGGGACAGGGACGCACAGATACGCAGTATTTT. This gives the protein CASSLGQGRTDTQYF.

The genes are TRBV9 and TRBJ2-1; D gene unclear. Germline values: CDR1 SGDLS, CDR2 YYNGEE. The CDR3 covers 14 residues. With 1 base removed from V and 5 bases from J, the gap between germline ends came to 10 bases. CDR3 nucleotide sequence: TGTGCCAGCAGCGTATCGATGGGGAACAATGAGCAGTTCTTC. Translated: CASSVSMGNNEQFF.

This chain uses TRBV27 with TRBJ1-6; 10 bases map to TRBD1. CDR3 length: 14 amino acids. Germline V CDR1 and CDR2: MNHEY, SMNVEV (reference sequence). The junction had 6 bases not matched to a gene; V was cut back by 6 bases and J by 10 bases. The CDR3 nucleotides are TGTGCCAGCAGGTCGGGACAGGGGTGGTCACCCCTCCACTTT. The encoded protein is CASRSGQGWSPLHF.

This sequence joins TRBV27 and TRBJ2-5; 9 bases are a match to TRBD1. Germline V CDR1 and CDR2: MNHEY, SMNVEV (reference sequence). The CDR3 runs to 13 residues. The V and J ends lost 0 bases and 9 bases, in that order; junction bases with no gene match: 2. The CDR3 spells CASSLSRDRAQYF. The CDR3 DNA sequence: TGTGCCAGCAGTTTATCGCGGGACAGGGCCCAGTACTTC.